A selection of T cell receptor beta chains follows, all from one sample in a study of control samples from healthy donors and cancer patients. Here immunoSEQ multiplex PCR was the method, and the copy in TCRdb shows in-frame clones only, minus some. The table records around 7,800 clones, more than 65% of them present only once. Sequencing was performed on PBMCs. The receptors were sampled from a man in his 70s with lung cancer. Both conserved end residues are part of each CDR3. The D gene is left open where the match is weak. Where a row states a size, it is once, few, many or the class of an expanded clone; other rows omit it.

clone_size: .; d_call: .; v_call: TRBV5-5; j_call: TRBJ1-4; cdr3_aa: CASSLVGLGGEKLFF; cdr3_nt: TGTGCCAGCAGCTTGGTAGGCCTGGGAGGTGAAAAACTGTTTTTT
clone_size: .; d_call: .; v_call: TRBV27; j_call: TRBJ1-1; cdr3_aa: CASSTSSRGTEAFF; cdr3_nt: TGTGCCAGCAGTACCTCGTCTAGAGGCACTGAAGCTTTCTTT
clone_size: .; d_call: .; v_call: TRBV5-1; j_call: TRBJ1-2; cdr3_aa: CASSLESASIYGYTF; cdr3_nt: TGCGCCAGCAGCTTGGAGTCGGCCAGTATCTATGGCTACACCTTC
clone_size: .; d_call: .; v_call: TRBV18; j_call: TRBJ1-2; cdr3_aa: CASSPTADYGYTF; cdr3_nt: TGTGCCAGCTCCCCGACAGCAGATTATGGCTACACCTTC
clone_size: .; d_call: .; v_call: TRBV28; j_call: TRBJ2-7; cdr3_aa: CASRGEGPFYEQYF; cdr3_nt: TGTGCCAGCAGGGGGGAAGGGCCCTTCTACGAGCAGTACTTC
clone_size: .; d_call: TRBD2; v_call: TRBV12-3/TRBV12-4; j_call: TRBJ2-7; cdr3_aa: CASGSGGSYEQYF; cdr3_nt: TGTGCCTCTGGGAGCGGGGGCTCCTACGAGCAGTACTTC
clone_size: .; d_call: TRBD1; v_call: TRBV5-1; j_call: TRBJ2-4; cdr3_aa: CASSPTGDRGNIQYF; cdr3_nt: TGCGCCAGCAGCCCGACGGGGGACAGGGGGAACATTCAGTACTTC
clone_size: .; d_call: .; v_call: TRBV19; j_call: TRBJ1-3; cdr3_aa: CASSISVSGNTIYF; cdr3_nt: TGTGCCAGTAGTATATCAGTCTCTGGAAACACCATATATTTT
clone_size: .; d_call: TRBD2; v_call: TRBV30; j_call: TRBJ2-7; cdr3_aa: CAWSQGEVAGGPGYEQYF; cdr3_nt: TGTGCCTGGAGTCAAGGGGAGGTAGCGGGAGGGCCCGGGTACGAGCAGTACTTC
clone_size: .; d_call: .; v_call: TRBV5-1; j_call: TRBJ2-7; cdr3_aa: CASSLVRPGNDEQYF; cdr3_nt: TGCGCCAGCAGCTTGGTACGCCCAGGGAACGACGAGCAGTACTTC
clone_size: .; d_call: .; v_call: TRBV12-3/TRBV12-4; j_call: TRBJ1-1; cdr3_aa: CASRQGLGTEAFF; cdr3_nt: TGTGCCAGCAGACAGGGTTTAGGCACTGAAGCTTTCTTT
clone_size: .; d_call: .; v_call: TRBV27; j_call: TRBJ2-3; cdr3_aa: CASSFFPLATGTDTQYF; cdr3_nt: TGTGCCAGCAGTTTCTTCCCCCTAGCGACTGGCACAGATACGCAGTATTTT
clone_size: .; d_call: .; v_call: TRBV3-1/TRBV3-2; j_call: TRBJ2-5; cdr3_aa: CASSQVGGLETQYF; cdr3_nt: TGTGCCAGCAGCCAAGTGGGGGGGCTGGAGACCCAGTACTTC
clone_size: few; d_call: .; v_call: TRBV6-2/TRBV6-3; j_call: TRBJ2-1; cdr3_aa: CASSRTSGRNEQFF; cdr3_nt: TGTGCCAGCAGCAGGACTTCAGGGCGGAATGAGCAGTTCTTC
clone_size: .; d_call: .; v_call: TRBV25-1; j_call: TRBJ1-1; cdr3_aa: CASSEWGSSGISEAFF; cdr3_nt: TGTGCCAGCAGTGAATGGGGTTCTTCGGGGATCTCTGAAGCTTTCTTT
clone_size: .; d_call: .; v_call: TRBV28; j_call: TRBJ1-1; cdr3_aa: CASRKTLNTEAFF; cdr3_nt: TGTGCCAGCAGGAAGACCCTGAACACTGAAGCTTTCTTT
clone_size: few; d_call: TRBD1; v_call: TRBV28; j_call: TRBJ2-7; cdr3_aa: CASSSDRGDDEQYF; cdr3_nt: TGTGCCAGCAGTTCGGACAGGGGAGACGACGAGCAGTACTTC
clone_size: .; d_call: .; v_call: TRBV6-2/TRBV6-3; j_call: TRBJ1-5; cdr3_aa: CASSYRGPPNQPQHF; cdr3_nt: TGTGCCAGCAGTTACCGGGGACCGCCCAATCAGCCCCAGCATTTT
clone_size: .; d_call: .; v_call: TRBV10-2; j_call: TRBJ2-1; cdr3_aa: CASSVGGSEQFF; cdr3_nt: TGCGCCAGCAGTGTAGGCGGTAGTGAGCAGTTCTTC
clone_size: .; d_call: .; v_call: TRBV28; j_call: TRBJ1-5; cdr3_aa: CASSFLADLNQPQHF; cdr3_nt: TGTGCCAGCAGTTTTCTCGCAGATCTCAATCAGCCCCAGCATTTT
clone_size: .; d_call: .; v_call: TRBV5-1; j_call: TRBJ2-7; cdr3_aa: CASSSQLATEQYF; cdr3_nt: TGCGCCAGCAGCTCACAATTAGCCACCGAGCAGTACTTC
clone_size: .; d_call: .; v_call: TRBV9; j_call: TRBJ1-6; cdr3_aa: CASSVARANSPLHF; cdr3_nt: TGTGCCAGCAGCGTAGCAAGGGCCAATTCACCCCTCCACTTT
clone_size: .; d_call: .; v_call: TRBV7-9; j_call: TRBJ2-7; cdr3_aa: CASSLEWTPKKEQYF; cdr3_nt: TGTGCCAGCAGCTTAGAGTGGACCCCCAAGAAAGAGCAGTACTTC
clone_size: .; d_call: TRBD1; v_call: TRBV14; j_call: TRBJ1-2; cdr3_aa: CASSPRSGTGGRSNYGYTF; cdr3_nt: TGTGCCAGCAGCCCGCGCTCCGGGACAGGGGGCCGGAGTAACTATGGCTACACCTTC
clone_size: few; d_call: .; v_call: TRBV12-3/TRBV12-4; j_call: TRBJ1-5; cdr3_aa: CASSLDVTPPQHF; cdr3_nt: TGTGCCAGCAGTTTGGACGTCACACCGCCCCAGCATTTT
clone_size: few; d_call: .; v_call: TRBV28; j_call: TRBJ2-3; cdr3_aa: CASSLPTMHTDTQYF; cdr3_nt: TGTGCCAGCAGCCTTCCGACTATGCACACAGATACGCAGTATTTT
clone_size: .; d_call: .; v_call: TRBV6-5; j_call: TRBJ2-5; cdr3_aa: CASIKQETQYF; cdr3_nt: TGTGCCAGCATCAAGCAAGAGACCCAGTACTTC
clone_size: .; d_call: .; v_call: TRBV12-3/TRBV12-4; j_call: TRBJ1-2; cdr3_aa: CASSPMGEAGYTF; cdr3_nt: TGTGCCAGCAGCCCTATGGGGGAGGCTGGCTACACCTTC
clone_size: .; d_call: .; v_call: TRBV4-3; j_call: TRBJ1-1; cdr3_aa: CASSQELPGREAFF; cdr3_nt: TGCGCCAGCAGCCAAGAATTACCGGGAAGGGAAGCTTTCTTT
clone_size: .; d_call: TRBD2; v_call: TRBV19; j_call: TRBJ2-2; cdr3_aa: CASKGNSGSPGGELFF; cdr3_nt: TGTGCCAGTAAGGGGAATAGCGGGAGCCCGGGCGGGGAGCTGTTTTTT
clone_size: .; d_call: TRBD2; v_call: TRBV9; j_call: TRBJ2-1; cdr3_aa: CASSVVPLAEYNEQFF; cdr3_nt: TGTGCCAGCAGCGTAGTCCCGCTAGCGGAGTACAATGAGCAGTTCTTC
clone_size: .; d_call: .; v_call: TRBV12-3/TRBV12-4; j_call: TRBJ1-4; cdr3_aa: CASSLGEKLFF; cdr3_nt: TGTGCCAGCAGTTTAGGGGAAAAACTGTTTTTT
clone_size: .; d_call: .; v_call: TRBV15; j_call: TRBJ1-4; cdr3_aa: CATSRDLGQGNEKLFF; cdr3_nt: TGTGCCACCAGCAGAGATCTAGGGCAGGGAAATGAAAAACTGTTTTTT
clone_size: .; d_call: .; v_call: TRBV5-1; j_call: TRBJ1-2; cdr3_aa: CASSLAGTMSTNYGYTF; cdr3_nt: TGCGCCAGCAGCTTGGCGGGCACTATGTCTACTAACTATGGCTACACCTTC
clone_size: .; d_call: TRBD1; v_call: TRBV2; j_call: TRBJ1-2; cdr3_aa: CASSERDRAVYGYTF; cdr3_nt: TGTGCCAGCAGTGAAAGGGACAGGGCCGTCTATGGCTACACCTTC
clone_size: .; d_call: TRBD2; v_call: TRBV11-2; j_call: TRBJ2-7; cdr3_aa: CASSPSGRASYEQYF; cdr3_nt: TGTGCCAGCAGCCCCAGCGGGAGGGCCTCCTACGAGCAGTACTTC
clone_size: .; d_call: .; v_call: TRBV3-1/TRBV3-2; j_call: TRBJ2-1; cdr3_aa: CASSHVAHLASSYNEQFF; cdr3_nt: TGTGCCAGCAGCCATGTCGCCCATCTAGCGAGCTCCTACAATGAGCAGTTCTTC
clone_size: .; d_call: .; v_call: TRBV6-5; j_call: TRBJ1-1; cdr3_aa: CASSYSWNTEAFF; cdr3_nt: TGTGCCAGCAGTTATAGTTGGAACACTGAAGCTTTCTTT
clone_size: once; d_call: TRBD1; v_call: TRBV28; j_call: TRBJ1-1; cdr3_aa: CASRLYRGSLNTEAFF; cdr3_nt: TGTGCCAGCAGGTTATACAGGGGTAGTTTGAACACTGAAGCTTTCTTT
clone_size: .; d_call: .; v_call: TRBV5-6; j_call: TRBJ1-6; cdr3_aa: CASSFAGGALHF; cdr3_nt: TGTGCCAGCAGCTTCGCAGGTGGAGCCCTCCACTTT
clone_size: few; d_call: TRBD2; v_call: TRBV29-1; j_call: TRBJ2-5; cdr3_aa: CSVGTSGGPQETQYF; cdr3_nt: TGCAGCGTTGGTACTAGCGGAGGCCCTCAAGAGACCCAGTACTTC
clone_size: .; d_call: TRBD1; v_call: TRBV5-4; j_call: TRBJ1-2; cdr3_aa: CASSPRTGGFSDGYTF; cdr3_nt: TGTGCCAGCAGCCCCCGGACAGGGGGCTTTTCTGATGGCTACACCTTC
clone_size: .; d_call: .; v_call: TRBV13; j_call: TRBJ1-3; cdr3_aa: CASSPGTGHTIYF; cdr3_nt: TGTGCCAGCAGCCCCGGTACAGGGCACACCATATATTTT
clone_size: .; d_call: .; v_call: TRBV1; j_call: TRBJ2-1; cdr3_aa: CTSSQGRLAVSYNEQFF; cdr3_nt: TGCACCAGCAGCCAAGGGCGGCTAGCGGTCTCCTACAATGAGCAGTTCTTC
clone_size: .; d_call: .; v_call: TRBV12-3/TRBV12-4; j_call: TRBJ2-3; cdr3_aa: CASSFGTDTQYF; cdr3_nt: TGTGCCAGCAGTTTTGGCACAGATACGCAGTATTTT
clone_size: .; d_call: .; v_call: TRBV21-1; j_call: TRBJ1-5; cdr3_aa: CASKPWDTRPQHF; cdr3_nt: TGTGCCAGCAAACCTTGGGATACTAGGCCCCAGCATTTT
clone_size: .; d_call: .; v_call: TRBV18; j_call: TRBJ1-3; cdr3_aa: CASSPDLYSGNTIYF; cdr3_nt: TGTGCCAGCTCACCAGACCTTTACTCTGGAAACACCATATATTTT